This T cell receptor beta chain was recovered during a study of T cell repertoires in cytomegalovirus infection. The sample holds a few counts of this clonotype. As yet, its antigen is unknown. TCRdb re-derived calls from the reads in MiXCR, one entry per CDR3 protein. The top ten clones hold roughly 13% of a sample with fewer than 1,000,000 distinct CDR3 sequences, roughly a third of them seen once. The junction had 9 bases not matched to a gene; V was cut back by 9 bases and J by 7 bases. This CDR3 region has 14 residues. The chain couples TRBV12-3 or TRBV12-4 to TRBJ1-4, with 9 nucleotides matching TRBD1. The origin of this receptor is a human donor in good health (CMV status not recorded). Some clones in this sample may be carry-over from other donors' samples. The starting material was cultured CD8+ T cells from PBMCs, obtained from culture after CMV antigen stimulation. This chain's CDR3 is CASQFSTGGEKLFF. The CDR3 nucleotides read TGTGCCAGTCAGTTTTCGACAGGGGGTGAAAAACTGTTTTTT.